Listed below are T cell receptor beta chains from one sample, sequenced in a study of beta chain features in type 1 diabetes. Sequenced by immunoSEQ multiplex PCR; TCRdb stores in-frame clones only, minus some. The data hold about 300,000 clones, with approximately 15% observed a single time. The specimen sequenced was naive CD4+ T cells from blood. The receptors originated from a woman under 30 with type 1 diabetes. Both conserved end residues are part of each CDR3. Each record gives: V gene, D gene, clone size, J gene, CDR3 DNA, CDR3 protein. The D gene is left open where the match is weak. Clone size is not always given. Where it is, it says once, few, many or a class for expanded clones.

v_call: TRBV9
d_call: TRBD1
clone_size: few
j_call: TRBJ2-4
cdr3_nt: TGTGCCAGCACGAAGGAGGACAGGGTCGGCAAAAACATTCAGTACTTC
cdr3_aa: CASTKEDRVGKNIQYF

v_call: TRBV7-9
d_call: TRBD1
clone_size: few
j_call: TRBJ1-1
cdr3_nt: TGTGCCAGCAGCTTCTCAGGGGGCGCTCTCACTGAAGCTTTCTTT
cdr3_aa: CASSFSGGALTEAFF

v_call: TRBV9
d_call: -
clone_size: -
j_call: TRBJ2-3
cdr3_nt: TGTGCCAGCAGCGGGACAGCGGATACGCAGTATTTT
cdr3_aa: CASSGTADTQYF

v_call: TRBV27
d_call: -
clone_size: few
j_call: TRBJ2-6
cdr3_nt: TGTGCCAGCAGTTTGAGTACGGCCAACGTCCTGACTTTC
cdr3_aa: CASSLSTANVLTF

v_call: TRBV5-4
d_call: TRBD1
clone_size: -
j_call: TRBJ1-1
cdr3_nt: TGTGCCAGCAGATCACCCGGGACAGGGGCTTTCTTT
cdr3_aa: CASRSPGTGAFF

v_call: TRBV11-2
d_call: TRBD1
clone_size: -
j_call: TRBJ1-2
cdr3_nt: TGTGCCAGCAGCTACCAGGGGGCGTTGGATGGCTACACCTTC
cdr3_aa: CASSYQGALDGYTF

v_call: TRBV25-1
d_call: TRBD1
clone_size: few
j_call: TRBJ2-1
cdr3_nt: TGTGCCAGCAGGAGGACAGGGGGCAGGAATGAGCAGTTCTTC
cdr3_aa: CASRRTGGRNEQFF

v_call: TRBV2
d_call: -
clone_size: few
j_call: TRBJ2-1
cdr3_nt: TGTGCCAGCGGGAGGTCTTTCAATGAGCAGTTCTTC
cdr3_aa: CASGRSFNEQFF

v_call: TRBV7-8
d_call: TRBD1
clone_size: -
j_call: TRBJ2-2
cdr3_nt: TGTGCCAGCAGCCCGAGGACAGGGGCGAACACCGGGGAGCTGTTTTTT
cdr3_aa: CASSPRTGANTGELFF

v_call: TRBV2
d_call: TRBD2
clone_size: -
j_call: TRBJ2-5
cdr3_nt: TGTGCCAGCAGTGGGCTAGCGGAAGAGACCCAGTACTTC
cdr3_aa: CASSGLAEETQYF

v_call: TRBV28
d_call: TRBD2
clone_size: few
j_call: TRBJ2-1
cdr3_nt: TGTGCCAGCAGTTTGCCGTGGCGGGAGGGGGCTGAGCAGTTCTTC
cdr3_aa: CASSLPWREGAEQFF

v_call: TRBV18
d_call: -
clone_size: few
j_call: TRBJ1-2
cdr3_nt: TGTGCCAGCTCGCAACTTGGAGTCTACGGGACACTCAAGGTCGGTGGCTACACCTTC
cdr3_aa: CASSQLGVYGTLKVGGYTF

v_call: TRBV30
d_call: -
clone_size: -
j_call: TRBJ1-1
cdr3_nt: TGTGCCTGGAGGGCGGGCAGAAACACTGAAGCTTTCTTT
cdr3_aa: CAWRAGRNTEAFF

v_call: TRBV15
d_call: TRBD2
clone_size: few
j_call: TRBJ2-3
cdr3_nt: TGTGCCACCAGCACTAGCGGGTACTTCACAGATACGCAGTATTTT
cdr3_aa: CATSTSGYFTDTQYF

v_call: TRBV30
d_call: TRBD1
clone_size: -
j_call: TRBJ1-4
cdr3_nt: TGTGCCTGGAGTCTTGCCGGGACAGGGAGTGAAAAACTGTTTTTT
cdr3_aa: CAWSLAGTGSEKLFF

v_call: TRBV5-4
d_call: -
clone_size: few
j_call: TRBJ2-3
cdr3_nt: TGTGCCAGCAGCCAGTCAGATACGCAGTATTTT
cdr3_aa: CASSQSDTQYF

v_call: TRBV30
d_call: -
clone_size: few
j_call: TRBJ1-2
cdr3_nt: TGTGCCTGGAGTGTCCGCCCGGGTGGTGGCTACACCTTC
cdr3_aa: CAWSVRPGGGYTF

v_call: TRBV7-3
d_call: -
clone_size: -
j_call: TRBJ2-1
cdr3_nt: TGTGCCAGCAGCTTAGGGGCGGTATACAATGAGCAGTTCTTC
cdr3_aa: CASSLGAVYNEQFF

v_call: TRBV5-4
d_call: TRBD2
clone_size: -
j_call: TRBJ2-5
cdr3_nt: TGTGCCAGCAGCTTGGGTGGGCGGGAGAAGGTAGAGACCCAGTACTTC
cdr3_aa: CASSLGGREKVETQYF

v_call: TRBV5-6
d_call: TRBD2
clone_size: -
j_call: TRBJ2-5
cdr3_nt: TGTGCCAGCAGCTTTGGCCGGGAGGGGAGAGAGACCCAGTACTTC
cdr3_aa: CASSFGREGRETQYF

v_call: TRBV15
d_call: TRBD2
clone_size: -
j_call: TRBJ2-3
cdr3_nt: TGTGCCACCAGCAGAACCCCGACTAGCGGCGATACGCAGTATTTT
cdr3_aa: CATSRTPTSGDTQYF

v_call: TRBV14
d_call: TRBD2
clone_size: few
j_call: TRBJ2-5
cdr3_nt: TGTGCCAGCAGCCAACGGTTAGCGGGACAAGAGACCCAGTACTTC
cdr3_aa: CASSQRLAGQETQYF

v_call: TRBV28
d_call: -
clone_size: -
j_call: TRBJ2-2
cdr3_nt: TGTGCCAGCAGCCCGCCAGTGACCGGGGAGCTGTTTTTT
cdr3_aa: CASSPPVTGELFF

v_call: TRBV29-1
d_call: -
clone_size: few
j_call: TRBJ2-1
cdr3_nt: TGCAGCGTGCCCGTGCGGGATCCCTCCTACAATGAGCAGTTCTTC
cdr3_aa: CSVPVRDPSYNEQFF

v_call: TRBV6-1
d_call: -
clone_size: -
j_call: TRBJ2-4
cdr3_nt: TGTGCCAGCAGCGAGGGGGGGGCCTTCAAAAACATTCAGTACTTC
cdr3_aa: CASSEGGAFKNIQYF

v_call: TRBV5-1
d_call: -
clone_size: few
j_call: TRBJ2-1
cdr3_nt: TGCGCCAGCAGCTTGGGGCCATCCAGGAATGAGCAGTTCTTC
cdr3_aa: CASSLGPSRNEQFF

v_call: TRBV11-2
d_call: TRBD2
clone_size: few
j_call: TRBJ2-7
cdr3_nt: TGTGCCAGCAGCCCGGGACTATCTATGAACTACGAGCAGTACTTC
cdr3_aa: CASSPGLSMNYEQYF

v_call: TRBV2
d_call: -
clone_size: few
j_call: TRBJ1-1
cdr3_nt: TGTGCCGGAGGCTGGCTCCCCACTGAAGCTTTCTTT
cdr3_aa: CAGGWLPTEAFF

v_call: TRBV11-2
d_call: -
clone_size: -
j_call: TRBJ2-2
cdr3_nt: TGTGCCAGCAGCCCCAGGGAACAGGGAGGGACCGGGGAGCTGTTTTTT
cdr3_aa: CASSPREQGGTGELFF

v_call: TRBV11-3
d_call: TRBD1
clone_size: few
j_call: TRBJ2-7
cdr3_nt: TGTGCCAGCAGCCAGGACAGGGACTACGAGCAGTACTTC
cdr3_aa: CASSQDRDYEQYF

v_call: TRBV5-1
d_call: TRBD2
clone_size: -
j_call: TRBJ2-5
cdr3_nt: TGCGCCAGCAGCTTGCCAAAAGGACTAGAAGAGACCCAGTACTTC
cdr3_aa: CASSLPKGLEETQYF

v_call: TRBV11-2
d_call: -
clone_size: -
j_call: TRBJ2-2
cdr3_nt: TGTGCCAGCAGCTACCTTCTTGCAGGGATCGGCGGGGAGCTGTTTTTT
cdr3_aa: CASSYLLAGIGGELFF

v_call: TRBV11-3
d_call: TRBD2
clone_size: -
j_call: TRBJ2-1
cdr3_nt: TGTGCCAGCAGCCGCCGCCGGGCCTCCGGGACTAGAGAGGGTGAGCAGTTCTTC
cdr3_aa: CASSRRRASGTREGEQFF

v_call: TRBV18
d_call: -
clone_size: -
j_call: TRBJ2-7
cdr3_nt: TGTGCCAGCTCACCGGGGGGACTCTACGAGCAGTACTTC
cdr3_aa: CASSPGGLYEQYF

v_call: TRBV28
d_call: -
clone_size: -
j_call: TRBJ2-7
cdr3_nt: TGTGCCAGCAGTTTATCGAGAGGGCAGTACTTC
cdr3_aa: CASSLSRGQYF

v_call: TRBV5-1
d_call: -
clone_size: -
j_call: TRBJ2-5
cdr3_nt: TGCGCCAGCAGCGGAAACACAGGGTTTCGAGAGACCCAGTACTTC
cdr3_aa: CASSGNTGFRETQYF

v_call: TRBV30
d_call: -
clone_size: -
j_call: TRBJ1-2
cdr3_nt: TGTGCCTGGAGTACAGGGAGAGCTAACTATGGCTACACCTTC
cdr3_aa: CAWSTGRANYGYTF

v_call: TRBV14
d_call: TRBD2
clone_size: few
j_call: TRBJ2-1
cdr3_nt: TGTGCCAGCAGCCAAGATCTTACTAGCGGGAGTATCTACAATGAGCAGTTCTTC
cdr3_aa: CASSQDLTSGSIYNEQFF

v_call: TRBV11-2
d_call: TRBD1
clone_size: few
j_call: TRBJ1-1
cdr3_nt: TGTGCCAGCAGCTTCGACAGGGTGAACACTGAAGCTTTCTTT
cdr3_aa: CASSFDRVNTEAFF

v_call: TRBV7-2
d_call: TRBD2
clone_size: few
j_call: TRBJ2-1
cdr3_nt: TGTGCCAGCAGCTTGGAACCCGGGACTAGCTATCGACCGGGTGAGCAGTTCTTC
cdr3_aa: CASSLEPGTSYRPGEQFF

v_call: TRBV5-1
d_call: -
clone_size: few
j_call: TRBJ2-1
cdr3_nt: TGCGCCAGCAGCTTGGAGGGGAGGGGGGACAATGAGCAGTTCTTC
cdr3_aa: CASSLEGRGDNEQFF

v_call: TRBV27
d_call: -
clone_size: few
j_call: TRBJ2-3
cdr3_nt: TGTGCCAGCAGTCGCGGAAGGAGGGCAGATACGCAGTATTTT
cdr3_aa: CASSRGRRADTQYF

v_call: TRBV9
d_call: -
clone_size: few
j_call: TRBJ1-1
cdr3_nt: TGTGCCAGCAGCCTAAATCCTAGTCAGACAGGGAACACTGAAGCTTTCTTT
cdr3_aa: CASSLNPSQTGNTEAFF

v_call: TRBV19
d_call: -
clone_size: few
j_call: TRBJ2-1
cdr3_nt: TGTGCCAGTAACTTCGGGGAGTCCTACAATGAGCAGTTCTTC
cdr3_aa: CASNFGESYNEQFF

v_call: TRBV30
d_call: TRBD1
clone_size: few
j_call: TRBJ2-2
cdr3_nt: TGTGCCCAATCAAGGGACAGCAACACCGGGGAGCTGTTTTTT
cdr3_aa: CAQSRDSNTGELFF

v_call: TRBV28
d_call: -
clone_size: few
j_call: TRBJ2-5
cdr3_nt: TGTGCCAGCAGCCGAGACACCGAAGAGACCCAGTACTTC
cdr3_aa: CASSRDTEETQYF

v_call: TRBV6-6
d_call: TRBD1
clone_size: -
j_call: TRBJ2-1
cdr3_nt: TGTGCCAGCAGGCTACAGGGGGGTCTTGGGCAGTTCTTC
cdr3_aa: CASRLQGGLGQFF

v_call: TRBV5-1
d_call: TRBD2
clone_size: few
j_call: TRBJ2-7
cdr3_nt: TGCGCCAGCAGCTTCCTCCCCGGGACTAGTTCCTACGAGCAGTACTTC
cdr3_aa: CASSFLPGTSSYEQYF

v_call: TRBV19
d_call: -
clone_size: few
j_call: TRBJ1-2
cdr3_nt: TGTGCCAGTAGTGAATCCACGACACAGGTCGGCTACACCTTC
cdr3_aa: CASSESTTQVGYTF

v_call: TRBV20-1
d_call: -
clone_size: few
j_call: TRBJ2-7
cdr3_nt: TGCAGTGCTACGTACGCGGAGCAGTACTTC
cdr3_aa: CSATYAEQYF

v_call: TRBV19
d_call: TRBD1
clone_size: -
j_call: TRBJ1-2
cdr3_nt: TGTGCCAGTCGACAGGGAGTAGGAGGCTACACCTTC
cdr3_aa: CASRQGVGGYTF

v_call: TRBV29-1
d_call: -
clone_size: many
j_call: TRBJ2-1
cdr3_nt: TGCAGCGTTGAAGTCGTGGGGGGTGAGCAGTTCTTC
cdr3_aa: CSVEVVGGEQFF

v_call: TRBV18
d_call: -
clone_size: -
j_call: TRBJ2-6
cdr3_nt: TGTGCCAGCTCACCATTCGACAGTCCTGGGGCCAACGTCCTGACTTTC
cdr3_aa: CASSPFDSPGANVLTF

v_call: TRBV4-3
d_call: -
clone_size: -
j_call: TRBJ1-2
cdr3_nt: TGCGCCAGCAGCCAAGTCTTTCGGGAGGGTCCTGTCTTC
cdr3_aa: CASSQVFREGPVF